This is a list of T cell receptor beta chains from one sample in a study of metastatic and nonmetastatic thyroid tumors. TCRdb used MiXCR to call clones anew from the PCR reads. The data show approximately 20,000 clones, with roughly 15% seen just once and 18% held by the top ten. Material: blood. The receptor set was obtained from a male donor with papillary thyroid cancer or a benign thyroid nodule (not recorded which). Some clones in this sample may be carry-over from other donors' samples. The CDR3 runs from the conserved cysteine through the conserved F or W. The D gene is left open where the match is weak. For some rows the clone size is stated as once, few or many, or as a class when expanded; others skip it.

CDR3 protein	CDR3 DNA	D gene	J gene	V gene	clone size
CASSQVTGSREKLFF	TGTGCCAGCAGCCAAGTGACAGGCTCTCGTGAAAAACTGTTTTTT	.	TRBJ1-4	TRBV3-1	medium-sized
CATSRGGANVVGEKLLF	TGTGCCACCAGCAGAGGGGGGGCCAATGTGGTGGGCGAAAAACTGCTTTTT	.	TRBJ1-4	TRBV15	many
CASSFERNQPQHF	TGTGCCAGCAGCTTTGAGCGCAATCAGCCCCAGCATTTT	.	TRBJ1-5	TRBV7-2	many
CASSFARLGFTEAFF	TGTGCCAGCAGCTTTGCGCGTTTGGGGTTCACTGAAGCTTTCTTT	.	TRBJ1-1	TRBV11-3	.
CASSDSYTEAFF	TGTGCCAGTAGTGACAGCTACACTGAAGCTTTCTTT	.	TRBJ1-1	TRBV19	many
CASSLVANTEAFF	TGCGCCAGCAGCTTGGTTGCGAACACTGAAGCTTTCTTT	.	TRBJ1-1	TRBV5-1	.
CAWEGLLAGENNEQFF	TGTGCCTGGGAAGGCTTATTAGCGGGAGAGAACAATGAGCAGTTCTTC	TRBD2	TRBJ2-1	TRBV30	many
CASSPHIPSANEQFF	TGTGCCAGCAGCCCACACATCCCATCGGCCAATGAGCAGTTCTTC	.	TRBJ2-1	TRBV11-2	.
CASSRTGTARYTF	TGTGCCAGCAGTCGAACCGGGACAGCACGCTACACCTTC	TRBD1	TRBJ1-2	TRBV6-1	.
CASSNQPGTYNEQFF	TGTGCCAGTTCCAATCAACCCGGGACATACAATGAGCAGTTCTTC	.	TRBJ2-1	TRBV19	many
CASSFGTGPYEQYF	TGTGCCAGCAGTTTTGGGACAGGACCCTACGAGCAGTACTTC	TRBD1	TRBJ2-7	TRBV27	many
CSAREDKHEQFF	TGCAGTGCTAGAGAAGACAAGCATGAGCAGTTCTTC	.	TRBJ2-1	TRBV20-1	many
CASSSGQGWETQYF	TGTGCCAGCAGCAGCGGACAGGGATGGGAGACCCAGTACTTC	TRBD1	TRBJ2-5	TRBV13	.
CASFGGLNTEAFF	TGTGCCTCGTTTGGGGGATTGAACACTGAAGCTTTCTTT	.	TRBJ1-1	TRBV30	many
CASSSQGRGFF	TGTGCCAGCAGTTCACAGGGCCGCGGTTTCTTT	.	TRBJ1-1	TRBV27	many
CASSDRGDTGELFF	TGTGCCAGCAGTGACAGGGGGGACACCGGGGAGCTGTTTTTT	.	TRBJ2-2	TRBV6-1	few
CASSEQRNYGYTF	TGTGCCAGCAGCGAACAGAGGAACTATGGCTACACCTTC	.	TRBJ1-2	TRBV11-2	.
CSASDTNSGANVLTF	TGCAGCGCATCGGACACCAACTCTGGGGCCAACGTCCTGACTTTC	.	TRBJ2-6	TRBV29-1	many
CSAPLPGQGSDEQFF	TGCAGTGCCCCGCTTCCGGGACAGGGTTCCGATGAGCAGTTCTTC	TRBD1	TRBJ2-1	TRBV20-1	.
CASSPGQGAVDIQYF	TGTGCCAGCAGCCCAGGACAGGGGGCTGTGGACATTCAGTACTTC	TRBD1	TRBJ2-4	TRBV7-3	many
CASGHLNTEAFF	TGTGCCAGCGGACATCTGAACACTGAAGCTTTCTTT	.	TRBJ1-1	TRBV6-1	many
CASSPTGSEAFF	TGCGCCAGCAGCCCGACAGGGAGTGAAGCTTTCTTT	TRBD1	TRBJ1-1	TRBV4-1	many
CASSLGGTEQFF	TGTGCCAGCAGCTTGGGAGGAACTGAGCAGTTCTTC	.	TRBJ2-1	TRBV5-6	many
CASSPLLGIAEAFF	TGTGCCAGCAGCCCCCTTTTGGGAATCGCTGAAGCTTTCTTT	.	TRBJ1-1	TRBV14	many
CASSATGDIYNEQFF	TGTGCCAGCAGTGCCACAGGTGATATCTACAATGAGCAGTTCTTC	.	TRBJ2-1	TRBV27	few
CASSLISVEQVGGYTF	TGTGCCAGCAGCTTAATATCGGTCGAACAGGTGGGTGGCTACACCTTC	.	TRBJ1-2	TRBV11-1	.
CASSQTSTDTQYF	TGCGCCAGCAGCCAGACGTCCACAGATACGCAGTATTTT	.	TRBJ2-3	TRBV4-1	many
CASSLGTGWDTIYF	TGTGCCAGCAGCCTTGGGACAGGGTGGGACACCATATATTTT	TRBD1	TRBJ1-3	TRBV7-8	many
CASSIGTAYEQYF	TGTGCCAGTAGTATTGGGACAGCCTACGAGCAGTACTTC	TRBD1	TRBJ2-7	TRBV19	many